One T cell receptor beta chain is described in this entry. The antigen remains unidentified. The sample is drawn from a study of CD8 T cells in ankylosing spondylitis. Study-wide findings and caveats: The study identified a TCR beta motif of roughly eight highly homologous variants that appeared characteristic of ankylosing spondylitis blood. Peripheral blood held disease-linked clones only at relatively low frequency, and these were CD8+. Reportedly, matched ankylosing spondylitis synovial fluid was significantly enriched for disease-linked clones. In reactive arthritis synovial fluid and blood, some motif variants had been reported before.

TCRdb itself ran the 5' RACE reads through MiXCR, one entry per CDR3 protein. This sample carries around 100,000 distinct CDR3 sequences, less than 25% of them seen once, and the ten largest clones take approximately 13%. The specimen sequenced was synovial fluid, either unsorted or a sorted T cell fraction (not recorded which). The receptor comes from a male donor with ankylosing spondylitis.

This chain's CDR3 is CASSLGVAGVLETQYF. For the CDR3, the DNA is TGTGCCAGCAGTTTAGGCGTAGCGGGAGTTTTGGAGACCCAGTACTTC. The V gene is TRBV12-3 or TRBV12-4, the J gene TRBJ2-5, with 9 bases that match TRBD2. Trimming removed 1 base from V and 5 bases from J; junction bases left unmatched: 8. The CDR3 totals 16 residues.